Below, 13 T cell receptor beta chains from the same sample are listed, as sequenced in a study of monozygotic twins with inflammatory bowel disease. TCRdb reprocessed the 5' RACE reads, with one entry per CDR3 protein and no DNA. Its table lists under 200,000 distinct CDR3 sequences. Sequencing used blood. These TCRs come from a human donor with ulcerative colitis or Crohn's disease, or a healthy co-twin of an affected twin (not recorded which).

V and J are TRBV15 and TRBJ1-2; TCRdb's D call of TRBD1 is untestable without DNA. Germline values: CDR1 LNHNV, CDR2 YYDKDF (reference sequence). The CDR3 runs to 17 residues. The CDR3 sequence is CATSRLRGQGTNYGYTF.

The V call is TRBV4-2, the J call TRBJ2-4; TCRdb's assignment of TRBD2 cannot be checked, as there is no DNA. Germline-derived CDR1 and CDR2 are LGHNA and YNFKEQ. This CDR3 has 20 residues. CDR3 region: CASSPGPDDLVAGSLNIQYF.

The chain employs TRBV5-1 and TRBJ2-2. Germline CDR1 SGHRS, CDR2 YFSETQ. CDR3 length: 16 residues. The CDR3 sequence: CASSLWQSSNTGELFF.

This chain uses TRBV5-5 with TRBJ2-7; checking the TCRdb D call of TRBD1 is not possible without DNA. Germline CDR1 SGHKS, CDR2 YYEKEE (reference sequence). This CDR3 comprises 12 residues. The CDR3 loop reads CASSRPMGEQYF.

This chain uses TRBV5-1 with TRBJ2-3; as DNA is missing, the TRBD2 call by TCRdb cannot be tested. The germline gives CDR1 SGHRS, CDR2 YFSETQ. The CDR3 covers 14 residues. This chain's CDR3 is CASSWGLAADTQYF.

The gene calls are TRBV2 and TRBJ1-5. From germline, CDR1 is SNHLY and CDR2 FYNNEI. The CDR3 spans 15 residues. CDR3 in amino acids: CASSESLAGIQPQHF.

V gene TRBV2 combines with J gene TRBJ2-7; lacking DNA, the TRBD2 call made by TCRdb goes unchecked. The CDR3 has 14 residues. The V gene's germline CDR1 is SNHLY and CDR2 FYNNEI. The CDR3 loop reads CASSAPVLYYEQYF. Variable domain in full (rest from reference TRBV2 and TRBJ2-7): EPEVTQTPSHQVTQMGQEVILRCVPISNHLYFYWYRQILGQKVEFLVSFYNNEISEKSEIFDDQFSVERPDGSNFTLKIRSTKLEDSAMYFCASSAPVLYYEQYFGPGTRLTVT.

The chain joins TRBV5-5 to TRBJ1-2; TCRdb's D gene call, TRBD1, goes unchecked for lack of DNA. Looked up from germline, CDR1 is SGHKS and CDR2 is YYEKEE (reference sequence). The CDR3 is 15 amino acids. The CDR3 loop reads CASSLALVGGYGYTF.

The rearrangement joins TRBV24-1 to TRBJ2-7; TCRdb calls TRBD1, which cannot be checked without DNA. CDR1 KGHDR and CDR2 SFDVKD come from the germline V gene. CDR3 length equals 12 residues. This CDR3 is CATGTGEYEQYF.

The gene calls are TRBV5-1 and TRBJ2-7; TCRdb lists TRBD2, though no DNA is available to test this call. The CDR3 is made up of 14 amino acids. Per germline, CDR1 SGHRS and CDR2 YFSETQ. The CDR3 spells CASSLTSGLYEQYF.

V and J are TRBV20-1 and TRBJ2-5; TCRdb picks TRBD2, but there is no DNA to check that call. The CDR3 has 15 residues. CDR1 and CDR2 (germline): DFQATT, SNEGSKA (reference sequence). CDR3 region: CSANGLAGRQETQYF.

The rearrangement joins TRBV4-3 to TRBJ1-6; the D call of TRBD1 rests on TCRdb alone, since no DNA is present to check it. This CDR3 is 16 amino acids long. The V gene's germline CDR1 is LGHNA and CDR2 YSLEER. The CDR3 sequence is CASSQTAGQYNSPLHF.

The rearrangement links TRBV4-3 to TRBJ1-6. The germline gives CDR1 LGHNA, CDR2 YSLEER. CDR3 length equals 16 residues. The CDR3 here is CASSQDSGTYNSPLHF.